This entry lists 30 T cell receptor beta chains sequenced from one sample in a study of blood T cell repertoires in COVID-19. Data came from immunoSEQ multiplex PCR; TCRdb stores just in-frame clones and leaves some out. This table holds around 140,000 clones, roughly 84% found once. Specimen: peripheral blood. Source of these receptors: a human donor in a cohort sampled during active COVID-19.

This clone was found once. The V call is TRBV30, the J call TRBJ2-7; 9 bases match TRBD2. V lost 1 base to trimming and J lost 6 bases; unmatched junction nucleotides: 7. In germline, CDR1 is GTSNPN, CDR2 SVGIG (reference sequence). This CDR3 has 14 amino acids. CDR3 nucleotides: TGTGCCTGGAGTGAGAAGCGGGAGGCCCCCGAGCAGTACGTC. Protein product: CAWSEKREAPEQYV.

The V call is TRBV7-3, the J call TRBJ2-1; 11 bases map to TRBD2. Germline V gene lookup returns CDR1 SGHTA and CDR2 FQGTGA. CDR3 length: 16 amino acids. The V and J ends lost 2 bases and 4 bases, in that order; junction bases with no gene match: 4. The CDR3 DNA reads as TGTGCCAGCAGCTTAGATGGGACTAGCGGTTACAATGAGCAGTTCTTC. This translates into CASSLDGTSGYNEQFF.

This clone has at least ten counts. The V gene is TRBV6-6, the J gene TRBJ1-4, with TRBD1 as a possible D gene (6 bases). This CDR3 contains 15 residues. Per the germline V gene, CDR1 is MNHNY and CDR2 is SVGAGI (reference sequence). Trimming removed 2 bases at V and 0 bases at J, with 7 bases between. CDR3 residues: CASSYRGTTNEKLFF. The CDR3 DNA sequence: TGTGCCAGCAGTTACAGGGGGACAACTAATGAAAAACTGTTTTTT.

The genes are TRBV18 and TRBJ1-1; D is ambiguous. CDR3 length: 13 residues. The germline CDR1 and CDR2 sequences are KGHSH and LQKENI. Trimming took off 2 bases at V and 2 bases at J, with 6 bases between the two ends. The CDR3, as DNA: TGTGCCAGCTCACCAGGCGGAAACACTGAAGCTTTCTTT. It codes for CASSPGGNTEAFF.

This chain links TRBV11-3 with TRBJ2-7, with D maybe TRBD2 (6 bases). With 5 bases removed from V and 9 bases from J, the gap between germline ends came to 20 bases. This CDR3 contains 14 residues. Germline CDR1 and CDR2: SGHNT and YENEEA. The CDR3 bases are TGTGCCAGCAGCAACCGGGCCCAGGGAGGCGGGCAGTACTTC. Translated: CASSNRAQGGGQYF.

This chain links TRBV4-3 with TRBJ2-3; 7 positions agree with TRBD1. Losses at the gene ends were 2 bases for V and 3 bases for J; bases not matched to a gene: 17. CDR3 size: 19 residues. From germline, CDR1 is LGHNA and CDR2 YSLEER. DNA for the CDR3: TGCGCCAGCAGCCAATACGGCGCAGTATGGGACAGCCGAACAGATACGCAGTATTTT. Encoded protein: CASSQYGAVWDSRTDTQYF.

The CDR3 protein is CASSSARDRANTEAFF. The CDR3 region has the DNA TGTGCCAGCAGCTCAGCCCGGGACAGAGCGAACACTGAAGCTTTCTTT. This chain links TRBV5-4 with TRBJ1-1; TRBD1 aligns across 7 bases. Germline assignment: CDR1 SGHNT and CDR2 YYREEE (reference sequence). This CDR3 region has 16 residues. V lost 3 bases to trimming and J lost 1 base; unmatched junction nucleotides: 9.

As for this clone: Within the sample, other DNA sequences also encode this same CDR3. CDR3 sequence: CASSLSGVNEKLFF. The CDR3 DNA reads TGTGCCAGCAGTCTCTCCGGTGTTAATGAAAAACTGTTTTTT. The chain joins TRBV5-6 to TRBJ1-4; D ambiguous. Trimming left V 5 bases short and J 4 bases short, with 12 bases between. This CDR3 is 14 amino acids long. Germline V gene sequence: CDR1 SGHDT, CDR2 YYEEEE.

The chain uses TRBV7-9 and TRBJ1-3; D not resolved. The CDR3 runs 15 residues. V lost 2 bases to trimming and J lost 0 bases, with 8 bases between them. CDR1 and CDR2 from the germline V gene are SEHNR and FQNEAQ (reference sequence). Written as DNA, the CDR3 is TGTGCCAGCAGCTTAATTGGCAGCTCTGGAAACACCATATATTTT. Protein: CASSLIGSSGNTIYF. The full variable domain, in which reference TRBV7-9 and TRBJ1-3 provide the parts outside the CDR3, is DTGVSQNPRHKITKRGQNVTFRCDPISEHNRLYWYRQTLGQGPEFLTYFQNEAQLEKSRLLSDRFSAERPKGSFSTLEIQRTEQGDSAMYLCASSLIGSSGNTIYFGEGSWLTVV.

This rearrangement joins TRBV7-2 to TRBJ2-1; a weak D match, TRBD2 (5 bases). The CDR3 loop spans 15 amino acids. Trimming pared 5 bases from V and 2 bases from J, leaving 13 bases between. Germline V gene data show CDR1 as SGHTA and CDR2 as FQGNSA. The chain's CDR3 is CASSIIRGTYNEQFF. CDR3 coding DNA: TGTGCCAGCAGCATCATTCGGGGTACCTACAATGAGCAGTTCTTC.

The chain is built from TRBV10-3 and TRBJ2-3, with unresolved D. Per the germline V gene, CDR1 is ENHRY and CDR2 is SYGVKD. Trimming shortened V by 10 bases and J by 1 base, and 12 bases separated the two germline ends. This CDR3 is 13 amino acids long. The CDR3 DNA is TGTGCCACCCTAGGAGCTGGCACAGATACGCAGTATTTT. Translated, it gives CATLGAGTDTQYF.

DNA of the CDR3: TGTGCCAGCAGCGTAGCTACAGCCTCTGGAAACACCATATATTTT. Translation gives CASSVATASGNTIYF. The gene calls are TRBV9 and TRBJ1-3, with D uncertain. Trimming pared 0 bases from V and 0 bases from J, leaving 7 bases between. CDR3 length equals 15 residues. Germline values: CDR1 SGDLS, CDR2 YYNGEE.

This CDR3 is CATSDQTGKPAFF. Written as DNA, the CDR3 is TGTGCCACCAGTGATCAAACAGGGAAACCAGCTTTCTTT. The rearrangement joins TRBV24-1 to TRBJ1-1; D is perhaps TRBD1 (6 bases). The CDR3 is 13 residues long. Per germline, CDR1 KGHDR and CDR2 SFDVKD. V lost 3 bases and J lost 10, with 14 bases in between.

J is TRBJ1-1 and V is TRBV6-4; no definite D call. V lost 0 bases and J 4 bases, leaving 9 bases between the germline ends. The CDR3 length is 14 residues. Germline CDR1 is MRHNA and CDR2 is SNTAGT. The CDR3 here is CASSDSPHSTEAFF. CDR3 DNA: TGTGCCAGCAGTGACTCACCACACAGCACTGAAGCTTTCTTT.

The chain employs TRBV4-1 and TRBJ2-1, with 10 bases lining up with TRBD2. The ends lost 4 bases at V and 8 bases at J; junction bases unmatched: 11. The germline V gene encodes CDR1 MGHRA and CDR2 YSYEKL. The CDR3 consists of 16 residues. As DNA, the CDR3 is TGCGCCAGCAGCCCGAAGCTAGCGGGAGACTCCGATGAGCAGTTCTTC. Translated: CASSPKLAGDSDEQFF.

The genes are TRBV11-2 and TRBJ2-1; D is unclear. The CDR3 has 15 amino acids. Germline V gives CDR1 SGHAT, CDR2 FQNNGV. Trimming shortened V by 3 bases and J by 9 bases, and 18 bases separated the two germline ends. Written as DNA, the CDR3 is TGTGCCAGCAGCTTCACAACCACGGGTTTAGGTGAGCAGTTCTTC. This codes for CASSFTTTGLGEQFF.

This chain connects TRBV11-3 to TRBJ2-3; tentative D call: TRBD2 (5 bases). Deletions cut 0 bases from V and 14 bases from J, with 15 bases between. From germline, CDR1 is SGHNT and CDR2 YENEEA. The CDR3 contains 13 residues. The CDR3 nucleotides read TGTGCCAGCAGCTTAGATGTGAGGGCCGGCTCGTATTTT. Protein sequence: CASSLDVRAGSYF.

This chain joins TRBV19 and TRBJ2-5, with D possibly TRBD1 on 5 matching bases. V was trimmed by 6 bases and J by 4 bases, leaving 15 bases between them. The germline V gene has CDR1 LNHDA and CDR2 SQIVND (reference sequence). The CDR3 has 14 residues. CDR3 loop: CASREGVVGETQYF. The CDR3 DNA follows: TGTGCCAGTAGGGAAGGGGTGGTAGGAGAGACCCAGTACTTC.

This clone was counted only a few times. The gene calls are TRBV25-1 and TRBJ2-2; TRBD2 matches at 7 bases. V lost 4 bases, J lost 0 bases, and 5 bases stayed unmatched. Germline V gives CDR1 MGHDK, CDR2 SYGVNS. The CDR3 has 16 residues. The CDR3 coding sequence is TGTGCCAGCAGTGGAAGACTAGCCCCGAACACCGGGGAGCTGTTTTTT. This sequence encodes CASSGRLAPNTGELFF. The full variable domain, in which reference TRBV25-1 and TRBJ2-2 provide the parts outside the CDR3, is EADIYQTPRYLVIGTGKKITLECSQTMGHDKMYWYQQDPGMELHLIHYSYGVNSTEKGDLSSESTVSRIRTEHFPLTLESARPSHTSQYLCASSGRLAPNTGELFFGEGSRLTVL.

The chain uses TRBV11-1 and TRBJ2-1; D remains ambiguous. This CDR3 is built from 13 residues. V lost 4 bases and J 15 bases, leaving 19 bases between the germline ends. Germline V gene lookup returns CDR1 SGHAT and CDR2 FQDESV (reference sequence). This CDR3 reads CASSSQEAGVRFF. CDR3 in DNA: TGTGCCAGCAGCTCCCAAGAAGCAGGCGTGCGGTTCTTC.

The count of this clone is one. The chain combines TRBV5-1 with TRBJ2-1; D is perhaps TRBD1 (5 bases). The length of the CDR3 is 13 residues. Deletions cut 4 bases from V and 4 bases from J, with 9 bases between. Germline-derived CDR1 and CDR2 are SGHRS and YFSETQ. This CDR3 is CASSLDKYNEQFF. As DNA, the CDR3 is TGCGCCAGCAGCCTGGACAAGTACAATGAGCAGTTCTTC.

This clone was observed a few times. This chain links TRBV15 with TRBJ2-2, with 9 bases identical to TRBD1. The CDR3 extends over 15 amino acids. Looked up from germline, CDR1 is LNHNV and CDR2 is YYDKDF (reference sequence). V shed 1 base, J shed 4 bases, and the junction held 1 base outside the gene matches. This chain's CDR3 is CATSRGTGVTGELFF. The CDR3 DNA follows: TGTGCCACCAGCAGAGGGACAGGGGTCACCGGGGAGCTGTTTTTT.

V usage is TRBV5-1 and J usage is TRBJ2-7, with 7 bases aligning to TRBD1. J gave up 3 bases and V 4 bases, and 4 bases lay outside the gene matches. Germline V gives CDR1 SGHRS, CDR2 YFSETQ. This CDR3 spans 13 amino acids. This CDR3 reads CASSQRQGYEQYF. As DNA, the CDR3 is TGCGCCAGCAGCCAGAGACAGGGCTACGAGCAGTACTTC.

The chain couples TRBV12-5 to TRBJ2-1, with a weak D call TRBD2 (7 bases). This CDR3 spans 17 amino acids. Trimming left V 1 base short and J 5 bases short, with 18 bases between. CDR1 is LGHNT, CDR2 FRNRAP, per germline. CDR3 residues: CASGLGGGARANNEQFF. The CDR3 bases are TGTGCTAGTGGTTTGGGAGGGGGGGCAAGGGCCAACAATGAGCAGTTCTTC.

The chain carries TRBV4-3 and TRBJ2-3, with D possibly being TRBD2 (7 bases). The V gene lost 1 base and the J gene lost 9 bases, with 14 bases spanning the gap. CDR3 size: 14 residues. Germline CDR1 LGHNA, CDR2 YSLEER. Written as DNA, the CDR3 is TGCGCCAGCAGCCAAGGGGGGGGCCTCTTAACGCAGTATTTT. Its translation: CASSQGGGLLTQYF.

The chain links TRBV12-3 or TRBV12-4 to TRBJ1-1; D remains unclear. The V end lost 3 bases, the J end lost 7 bases, and 12 bases lay between the germline ends. CDR3 length equals 13 residues. The CDR3 spells CASSFPRAHEAFF. CDR3 DNA sequence: TGTGCCAGCAGTTTTCCGAGGGCTCATGAAGCTTTCTTT.

The chain has TRBV15 and TRBJ1-2, with 10 bases that match TRBD1. The CDR3 has 14 residues. Unmatched junction bases numbered 4, after V lost 5 bases and J lost 4 bases. Germline-derived CDR1 and CDR2 are LNHNV and YYDKDF (reference sequence). The CDR3 reads CATSSRTGGYGYTF. The CDR3 DNA follows: TGTGCCACCAGCTCGCGGACAGGGGGCTATGGCTACACCTTC.

The chain has TRBV6-2 or TRBV6-3 and TRBJ2-3, with TRBD2 matching over 11 bases. Trimming took 6 bases from V and 5 from J; bases not matched to a gene: 13. CDR1 is MNHEY, CDR2 SVGEGT, per germline. The CDR3 loop spans 17 amino acids. CDR3 protein: CASSPGRLAGMVDTQYF. Here the CDR3 DNA reads TGTGCCAGCAGCCCCGGAAGACTAGCGGGAATGGTAGATACGCAGTATTTT.

V gene TRBV7-2 combines with J gene TRBJ1-1; the D is unclear. The CDR3 covers 12 residues. Germline V gene sequence: CDR1 SGHTA, CDR2 FQGNSA. Trimming removed 6 bases from V and 10 bases from J, with 15 bases in between. Here the CDR3 reads CASSSPRRVAFF. CDR3 bases: TGTGCCAGCAGTTCCCCCCGGCGGGTAGCTTTCTTT.

This rearrangement joins TRBV7-9 to TRBJ2-2; 14 bases match TRBD2. The CDR3 has 17 residues. Trimming cost V 4 bases and J 3 bases; bases outside gene matches: 4. In germline, CDR1 is SEHNR, CDR2 FQNEAQ (reference sequence). The CDR3 region has the DNA TGTGCCAGCAGCTCCAGGACTAGCGGGAGGTACACCGGGGAGCTGTTTTTT. Translating it yields CASSSRTSGRYTGELFF. The variable domain in full, completed from reference TRBV7-9 and TRBJ2-2, reads DTGVSQNPRHKITKRGQNVTFRCDPISEHNRLYWYRQTLGQGPEFLTYFQNEAQLEKSRLLSDRFSAERPKGSFSTLEIQRTEQGDSAMYLCASSSRTSGRYTGELFFGEGSRLTVL.